This T cell receptor beta chain is from a study of regulatory T cells in long-lasting Graves disease. Construction of the TCR beta libraries employed iRepertoire HTBI primers in conjunction with Arm-PCR of CDR3 regions. TCRdb itself ran the multiplex PCR reads through MiXCR, one entry per CDR3 protein. The table includes about 350,000 distinct CDR3 sequences, around 15% detected once. The junction had 1 base not matched to a gene; V was cut back by 4 bases and J by 0 bases. CDR3 size: 14 residues. Many counts were recorded for this clonotype. Time point given: newly diagnosed GD, antithyroid drugs for less than 3 months. The TCR library used RNA extracted from PBMCs. The same data also contributed to another study, on T cells in Graves' hyperthyroidism and ophthalmopathy.

This TCR came from a young woman with Graves disease. Sequencing used peripheral blood mononuclear cells (PBMCs), obtained at new diagnosis, from a patient treated with antithyroid drugs. This chain links TRBV12-3 or TRBV12-4 with TRBJ2-7; 9 positions match TRBD2. DNA of the CDR3: TGTGCCAGCAGTTGGACTAGCGACTCCTACGAGCAGTACTTC. Its protein is CASSWTSDSYEQYF.